This T cell receptor (beta chain) appears in the sequencing data of a study of blood T cells in healthy people across ages. Study as a whole: Capture by template switching was about one barcoded beta molecule per two T cells. Study-level results: Both higher diversity and more naive CD4+ cells marked long-lived donors when set against aged donors. Roughly linear age-related decline in beta diversity appeared, significant by age 40.

This CDR3 comprises 16 residues. CDR1 and CDR2 (germline): SEHNR, FQNEAQ (reference sequence). V lost 5 bases, J lost 5 bases, and 20 bases lay in between. The second PCR ran about 6 to 12 cycles with a sample-barcoded 5' primer and J-beta primers. Carrying 12 random nucleotides, a template-switch adaptor labeled each individual cDNA molecule. TCRdb passed the 5' RACE reads through MiXCR, listing each CDR3 protein once. The sample comprises 980,000 or so distinct CDR3 sequences, roughly 52% of which are singletons, and over 10% rests with the top ten. This clonotype showed up just a few times. Its antigen is as yet unknown.

V and J are TRBV7-9 and TRBJ2-3; tentatively, D is TRBD2 (6 bases). Sample: blood. The TCR was taken from a man aged 25 to 40 in good health. The CDR3 reads CASSPRHGASEDTQYF. In DNA, the CDR3 is TGTGCCAGCAGCCCCCGTCATGGGGCTAGCGAAGATACGCAGTATTTT.